A single T cell receptor (beta chain) is shown here with its context. Its antigen is currently unknown. CDR3 size: 13 residues. Germline V gene data show CDR1 as SNHLY and CDR2 as FYNNEI. V was trimmed by 3 bases and J by 16 bases, leaving 16 bases between them. These data come from a study of long-term antiretroviral therapy in people with HIV. General study findings and limits: HIV repertoires showed narrower CDR3 length ranges than controls. Blood dates from 2004 to 2017, possibly under older ART regimens.

This was the immunoSEQ v3.0 assay at survey level. The repertoire was sequenced with immunoSEQ multiplex PCR; TCRdb's copy has only in-frame clones and lacks some. Here the sample spans some 40,000 clones, about 95% being singletons. The samples comprised 1-10 million cryopreserved PBMC ahead of DNA extraction. Sequencing used unsorted PBMCs, obtained 9 to 9.5 years after starting antiretroviral therapy. V is TRBV2 and J is TRBJ1-6, with D uncertain. The source is a young man with HIV. Written as DNA, the CDR3 is TGTGCCAGCAGTGATATTATCGGGTCCCGTCTCCACTTT. It translates to CASSDIIGSRLHF.